Listed below are T cell receptor beta chains from one sample, sequenced in a study of T cell responses to AZD1222 COVID-19 vaccine. Assay: immunoSEQ multiplex PCR; the TCRdb copy retains only in-frame clones and omits some. The sample includes tens of thousands of clones, roughly 84% of them seen just once. The sample in question was peripheral blood, obtained on day 0 of AZD1222 vaccination. The receptors originated from an adult in good health. The CDR3 runs from the conserved cysteine through the conserved F or W. Fields, in order: V gene, clone size, J gene, D gene, CDR3 length, CDR3 DNA, CDR3 protein. D genes are given only for firm matches. Some rows have no size entry. The others give once, few or many, or a class for an expanded clone.

TRBV7-3	once	TRBJ2-1	TRBD2	16	TGTGCCAGCAGCGTGACATCCGGGACTAGCGGGGCTGAGCAGTTCTTC	CASSVTSGTSGAEQFF
TRBV27	.	TRBJ2-5	.	16	TGTGCCAGCAGTCCCCTAGTGGGGAGGCCACAAGAGACCCAGTACTTC	CASSPLVGRPQETQYF
TRBV28	.	TRBJ2-7	.	13	TGTGCCAGCAGGTCACCGGGTTCCTACGAGCAGTACTTC	CASRSPGSYEQYF
TRBV28	.	TRBJ1-4	TRBD1	16	TGTGCCAGCAGTTCTCCCGGGCAGGGGGCAAATGAAAAACTGTTTTTT	CASSSPGQGANEKLFF
TRBV4-2	.	TRBJ2-7	TRBD1	14	TGTGCCAGCAGCCAAGGACAGGGGACCTACGAGCAGTACTTC	CASSQGQGTYEQYF
TRBV7-8	once	TRBJ1-5	.	17	TGTGCCAGCAGCTACTGGAAACGGACAGAAAGCAATCAGCCCCAGCATTTT	CASSYWKRTESNQPQHF
TRBV6-2/TRBV6-3	.	TRBJ2-7	TRBD2	14	TGTGCCAGCAGCCAAGCGGGGGTGTCCTACGAGCAGTACTTC	CASSQAGVSYEQYF
TRBV30	.	TRBJ1-1	.	15	TGTGCCTGGAGTCTGGGGGCAGGTTTGAACACTGAAGCTTTCTTT	CAWSLGAGLNTEAFF
TRBV7-8	.	TRBJ1-3	.	17	TGTGCCAGCAGCCCTATTTGGCAGGGGTCTTCTGGAAACACCATATATTTT	CASSPIWQGSSGNTIYF
TRBV9	.	TRBJ2-2	TRBD1	17	TGTGCCAGCAGCGTTCTGGGACAGGGGGTCAACACCGGGGAGCTGTTTTTT	CASSVLGQGVNTGELFF
TRBV2	.	TRBJ1-5	TRBD1	14	TGTGCCAGCAGTGTGACAGGGAGGAATCAGCCCCAGCATTTT	CASSVTGRNQPQHF
TRBV10-3	.	TRBJ1-1	.	16	TGTGCCATCAGTGAGTCGAAGGGTGGGGGCTACACTGAAGCTTTCTTT	CAISESKGGGYTEAFF
TRBV7-9	few	TRBJ2-7	TRBD1	13	TGTGCCAGCACCCCGACAGGGACCTACGAGCAGTACTTC	CASTPTGTYEQYF
TRBV6-5	.	TRBJ2-1	.	15	TGTGCCACGGCGAGTGGGGGCCTAACCAACAATGAGCAGTTCTTC	CATASGGLTNNEQFF
TRBV5-8	.	TRBJ2-7	TRBD1	12	TGTGCCAGTTTCCGGGACAGCTACGAGCAGTACTTC	CASFRDSYEQYF
TRBV3-1/TRBV3-2	.	TRBJ2-1	.	12	TGTGCCAGCAGCTTCCAAAAGAATGAGCAGTTCTTC	CASSFQKNEQFF
TRBV7-2	.	TRBJ1-1	.	14	TGTGCCAGCAGCTCCCGAGAGTTAGGCACTGAAGCTTTCTTT	CASSSRELGTEAFF
TRBV5-1	.	TRBJ1-3	.	16	TGCGCCAGCAGTAGGGTTGGGCAAAGGCCTGGAAACACCATATATTTT	CASSRVGQRPGNTIYF
TRBV4-3	.	TRBJ1-3	TRBD1	15	TGCGCCAGCAGCCAAGATGACAGGGGGGAGCACACCATATATTTT	CASSQDDRGEHTIYF
TRBV7-3	.	TRBJ1-2	TRBD1	13	TGTGCCAGCAGCTATGACAGGGGAGAAGGCTACACCTTC	CASSYDRGEGYTF
TRBV2	.	TRBJ1-2	.	16	TGTGCCAGCAGTCGGGAAACCCCAAACCTGAACTATGGCTACACCTTC	CASSRETPNLNYGYTF
TRBV21-1	.	TRBJ1-2	.	13	TGTGCCAGCAGTAACAGGACGGACTGGGGCTACACCTTC	CASSNRTDWGYTF
TRBV29-1	.	TRBJ1-5	.	14	TGCAGCGTTGCACGGGGTGGGGCCGGGCAGCCCCAGCATTTT	CSVARGGAGQPQHF
TRBV2	.	TRBJ1-1	.	13	TGTGCCAGCAGTGGAGAGGGGCGGACTGAAGCTTTCTTT	CASSGEGRTEAFF
TRBV28	.	TRBJ2-3	.	18	TGTGCCAGCAGTTTACCCCCTCGAGGGGGGCGAGGCACAGATACGCAGTATTTT	CASSLPPRGGRGTDTQYF
TRBV4-2	.	TRBJ2-3	.	13	TGTGCCAGCAGCCAGGGGGCTGGGGGTACGCAGTATTTT	CASSQGAGGTQYF
TRBV7-8	.	TRBJ1-1	TRBD1	15	TGTGCCAGCAGCCGGGACAGGCACCTGAACACTGAAGCTTTCTTT	CASSRDRHLNTEAFF
TRBV6-5	.	TRBJ1-1	.	15	TGTGCCAGCAGTTACGGGGCAGGGGTGCCCACTGAAGCTTTCTTT	CASSYGAGVPTEAFF
TRBV5-1	.	TRBJ2-3	.	15	TGCGCCAGCAGCTTTCTGGGGGAAAGCACAGATACGCAGTATTTT	CASSFLGESTDTQYF
TRBV7-6	.	TRBJ1-1	.	13	TGTGCCACCCGTTTAGGGTTGGACACTGAAGCTTTCTTT	CATRLGLDTEAFF